This T cell receptor (beta chain) came from a study of cytomegalovirus exposure and HLA in healthy donors. About the research overall: Tens of millions of unique TCRs from HLA-typed donors were held in an early release of data.

Looked up from germline, CDR1 is LNHNV and CDR2 is YYDKDF (reference sequence). V was pared by 3 bases and J by 1 base, with 10 bases between. This CDR3 comprises 14 residues. A note on this clone: Its antigen remains unidentified.

Study outcomes and limitations: It was assumed in the presence/absence analyses that sequencing depth was roughly uniform across donors. Reportedly, TCR beta sequences accurately predicted HLA-A and HLA-B alleles in most subjects.

Amplification used 60 Vbeta primers and 13 Jbeta primers. Only in-frame clones appear in the TCRdb table, and some are missing; sequencing was by immunoSEQ multiplex PCR. Listed are about 79,000 clones; about 4.2% falls within the top ten. V gene TRBV15 combines with J gene TRBJ2-7; D unresolved. This clonotype was obtained from a man between 25 and 39 years old in good health and CMV-seronegative. Sample: PBMCs. The DNA of the CDR3 is TGTGCCACCAGCAGGGGCGAGAATTCCTACGAGCAGTACTTC. Its protein product is CATSRGENSYEQYF. Based on the CDR3 plus reference TRBV15 and TRBJ2-7, the full variable domain is DAMVIQNPRYQVTQFGKPVTLSCSQTLNHNVMYWYQQKSSQAPKLLFHYYDKDFNNEADTPDNFQSRRPNTSFCFLDIRSPGLGDTAMYLCATSRGENSYEQYFGPGTRLTVT.